This T cell receptor (beta chain) is drawn from a study of long-term antiretroviral therapy in people with HIV. Notes on the study in general: The blood, collected between about 2003 and 2017, was possibly taken under older ART regimens. The study found narrower CDR3 length ranges in HIV repertoires than in controls. Clonal populations expanded prior to ART predominated within the repertoire at all time points.

Regarding this clone: Antigen: not known.

In the United States, treatment was given to all participants with HIV. This was the immunoSEQ v3.0 assay at survey level. TCRdb's copy holds only in-frame clones and misses some; the assay was immunoSEQ multiplex PCR. The data contain about 17,000 clones, roughly 80% of them singletons. This receptor was identified in a woman between 50 and 59 years old with HIV. Source: unsorted PBMCs, taken 2.5 years before starting antiretroviral therapy.

The DNA for the CDR3 is TGTGCCAGCAGCTTAATTAAGAATGAGCAGTTCTTC. It encodes CASSLIKNEQFF. The rearrangement joins TRBV11-2 to TRBJ2-1; D gene uncertain. Germline V lookup: CDR1 SGHAT, CDR2 FQNNGV. The CDR3 has 12 residues. Trimming left V 2 bases short and J 7 bases short, with 6 bases between. The entire variable domain, with the rest obtained from reference TRBV11-2 and TRBJ2-1, is as follows: EAGVAQSPRYKIIEKRQSVAFWCNPISGHATLYWYQQILGQGPKLLIQFQNNGVVDDSQLPKDRFSAERLKGVDSTLKIQPAKLEDSAVYLCASSLIKNEQFFGPGTRLTVL.